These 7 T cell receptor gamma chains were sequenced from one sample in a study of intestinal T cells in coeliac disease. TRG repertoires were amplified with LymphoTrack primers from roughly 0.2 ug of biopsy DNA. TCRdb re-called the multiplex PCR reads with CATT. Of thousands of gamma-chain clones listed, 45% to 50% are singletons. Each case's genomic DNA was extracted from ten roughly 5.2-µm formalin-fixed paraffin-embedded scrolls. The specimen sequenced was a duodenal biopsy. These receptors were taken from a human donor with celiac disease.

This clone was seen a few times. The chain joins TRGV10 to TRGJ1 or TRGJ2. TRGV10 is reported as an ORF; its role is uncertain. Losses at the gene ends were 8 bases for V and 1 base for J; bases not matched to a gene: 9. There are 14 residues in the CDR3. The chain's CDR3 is CAAWGRTNYYKKLF. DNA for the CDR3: TGTGCTGCGTGGGGCAGAACTAATTATTATAAGAAACTCTTT.

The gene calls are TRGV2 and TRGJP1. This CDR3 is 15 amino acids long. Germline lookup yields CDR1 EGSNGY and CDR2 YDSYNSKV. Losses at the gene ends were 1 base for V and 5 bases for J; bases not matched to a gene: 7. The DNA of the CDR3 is TGTGCCACCTGGGACGGAATACCTACTGGTTGGTTCAAGATATTT. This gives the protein CATWDGIPTGWFKIF.

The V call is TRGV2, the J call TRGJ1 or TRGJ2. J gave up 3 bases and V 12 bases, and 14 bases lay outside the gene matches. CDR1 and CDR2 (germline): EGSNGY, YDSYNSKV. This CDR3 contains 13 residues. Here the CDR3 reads CADLGRSYYKKLF. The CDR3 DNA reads TGTGCCGACCTGGGACGGTCTTATTATAAGAAACTCTTT.

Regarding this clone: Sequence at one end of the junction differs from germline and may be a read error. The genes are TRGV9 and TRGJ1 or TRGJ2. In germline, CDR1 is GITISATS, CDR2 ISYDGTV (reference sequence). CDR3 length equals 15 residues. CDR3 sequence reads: CALWEVRGNYHKKLF. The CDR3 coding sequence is TGTGCCTTGTGGGAGGTCCGCGGGAATTATCATAAGAAACTTTTT.

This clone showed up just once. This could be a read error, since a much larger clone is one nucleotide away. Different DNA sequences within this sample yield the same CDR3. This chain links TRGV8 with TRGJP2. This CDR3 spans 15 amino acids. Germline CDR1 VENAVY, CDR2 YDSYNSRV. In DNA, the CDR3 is TGCGCCACCTGGGATATCGAAACAAGTGATTGGATCAAGACGTTT. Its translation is CATWDIETSDWIKTF.

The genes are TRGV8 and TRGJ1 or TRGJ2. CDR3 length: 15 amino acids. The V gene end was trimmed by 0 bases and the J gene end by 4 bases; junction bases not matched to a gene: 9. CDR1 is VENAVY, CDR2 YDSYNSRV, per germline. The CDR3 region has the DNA TGTGCCACCTGGGATAGGCCTCGGGAGTATTATAAGAAACTCTTT. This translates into CATWDRPREYYKKLF.

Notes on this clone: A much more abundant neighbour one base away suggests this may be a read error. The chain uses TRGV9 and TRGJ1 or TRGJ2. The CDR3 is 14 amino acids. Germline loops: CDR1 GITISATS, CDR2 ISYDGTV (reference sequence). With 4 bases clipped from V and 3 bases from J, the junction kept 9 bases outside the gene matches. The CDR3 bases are TGTGCCTTGTGGGATCGGGAACGTTATTATAAGAAACTCTTT. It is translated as CALWDRERYYKKLF.